The following is a T cell receptor beta chain sequence with its context. TCRdb's table, derived via immunoSEQ multiplex PCR, lists solely in-frame clones and lacks some. The sample contains approximately 100,000 clones, 91% of which appear only once. These data originate in a study of T cell changes during pregnancy in multiple sclerosis. The CDR3 is made up of 12 amino acids. Looked up from germline, CDR1 is MNHNS and CDR2 is SASEGT. J was trimmed by 5 bases and V by 11 bases; bases with no gene match: 5. The TCR comes from a female donor with multiple sclerosis, enrolled in a pregnancy study. Material: peripheral blood, obtained in the second trimester of pregnancy. V and J are TRBV6-1 and TRBJ2-1; 8 nucleotides align to TRBD1. CDR3 nucleotide sequence: TGTGCCTCGGACAGGGCCGACAATGAGCAGTTCTTC. Translation gives CASDRADNEQFF.